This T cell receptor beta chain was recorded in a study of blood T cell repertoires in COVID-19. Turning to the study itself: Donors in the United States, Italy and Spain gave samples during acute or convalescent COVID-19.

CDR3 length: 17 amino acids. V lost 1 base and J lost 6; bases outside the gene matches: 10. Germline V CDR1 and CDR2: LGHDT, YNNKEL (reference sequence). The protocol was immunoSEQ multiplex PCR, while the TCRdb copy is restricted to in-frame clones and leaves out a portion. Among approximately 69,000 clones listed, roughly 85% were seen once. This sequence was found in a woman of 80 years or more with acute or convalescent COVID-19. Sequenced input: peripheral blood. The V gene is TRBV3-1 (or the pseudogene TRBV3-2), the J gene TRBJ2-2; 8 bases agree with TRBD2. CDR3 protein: CASSQAPGTSSSGELFF. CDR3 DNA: TGTGCCAGCAGCCAAGCTCCCGGGACTAGTTCTTCCGGGGAGCTGTTTTTT.